The sequence of this T cell receptor beta chain was determined in a study of post-analysis software for immune sequencing data. Each TCR beta cDNA library carried unique molecular identifiers. TCRdb recomputed calls from the PCR reads with MiXCR, one row per CDR3 protein. Here the sample spans hundreds of thousands of distinct CDR3 sequences, about 60% being singletons. This clonotype was observed a single time. Antigen unknown. The CDR3 has 16 residues. Germline V gives CDR1 SGHTA, CDR2 FQGNSA. V was pared by 6 bases and J by 2 bases, with 19 bases between. Study-level points and caveats: Relative to controls, patients had roughly five TRBV segments at higher frequency, with TRBV5-6, TRBV5-1 and TRBV20-1 among these. When the samples were clustered directly with F measure, those that had been prepared in the same batch showed strong co-clustering.

Sequencing was done on a sample of blood. This clonotype was obtained from a girl aged 2 to 9 with multiple sclerosis. The chain has TRBV7-2 and TRBJ1-2; tentative D call: TRBD1 (6 bases). This CDR3 is CASSGGGPQPNYGYTF. CDR3 DNA: TGTGCCAGCAGTGGGGGCGGGCCTCAGCCCAACTATGGCTACACCTTC.